These T cell receptor beta chains were read from a single sample in a study of blood T cell repertoires in COVID-19. This table comes from immunoSEQ multiplex PCR, and its TCRdb copy is limited to in-frame clones, with some not included. The table has approximately 190,000 clones, roughly 80% seen once; the top ten hold 4% to 6.5%. The sequenced material came from PBMCs or T cells enriched from blood (not recorded which). The receptors stem from a woman aged 55-75 years with acute COVID-19. Both conserved end residues are part of each CDR3. D genes are given only for firm matches. Size tells how often a clone was seen (once, few, many) or the class of an expanded clone, and some rows leave it out.

clone_size	v_call	j_call	d_call	cdr3_aa	cdr3_nt
.	TRBV7-7	TRBJ2-5	TRBD2	CASSPSGVIETQYF	TGTGCCAGCAGCCCTAGCGGAGTGATAGAGACCCAGTACTTC
once	TRBV3-1/TRBV3-2	TRBJ1-2	.	CASSQYQGSDGYTF	TGTGCCAGCAGCCAATATCAGGGATCGGATGGCTACACCTTC
.	TRBV30	TRBJ2-3	TRBD2	CAWSVSGTRNTQYF	TGTGCCTGGAGTGTTTCCGGGACTAGAAATACGCAGTATTTT
once	TRBV6-5	TRBJ1-1	.	CASSYGRVGTEAFF	TGTGCCAGCAGTTACGGGAGGGTAGGCACTGAAGCTTTCTTT
.	TRBV5-8	TRBJ1-3	TRBD1	CASSYNQGVSGNTIYF	TGTGCCAGCAGCTACAACCAGGGGGTATCTGGAAACACCATATATTTT
.	TRBV6-4	TRBJ1-1	TRBD1	CASSSTYRGRETEAFF	TGTGCCAGTAGCTCAACTTACAGGGGGCGAGAAACTGAAGCTTTCTTT
.	TRBV2	TRBJ1-6	TRBD1	CASLRDRDNSPLHF	TGTGCCAGCCTCCGGGACAGGGATAATTCACCCCTCCACTTT
few	TRBV24-1	TRBJ1-2	.	CATSDRVIGYTF	TGTGCCACCAGTGACAGGGTGATTGGCTACACCTTC
once	TRBV19	TRBJ1-5	.	CASRRDFNQPQHF	TGTGCCAGTCGCCGGGATTTCAATCAGCCCCAGCATTTT
.	TRBV12-3/TRBV12-4	TRBJ1-1	.	CASSLTQNTEAFF	TGTGCCAGCAGCCTTACACAGAACACTGAAGCTTTCTTT
once	TRBV3-1/TRBV3-2	TRBJ1-4	.	CASSQENWSREKLFF	TGTGCCAGCAGCCAAGAGAACTGGAGTCGTGAAAAACTGTTTTTT
once	TRBV3-1/TRBV3-2	TRBJ1-2	.	CASSHGGPTNYGYTF	TGTGCCAGCAGCCACGGGGGGCCTACCAACTATGGCTACACCTTC
.	TRBV6-1	TRBJ2-7	TRBD2	CASSAGTSGRAGYEQYF	TGTGCCAGCAGTGCTGGGACTAGCGGGAGGGCCGGATACGAGCAGTACTTC
.	TRBV7-7	TRBJ2-5	TRBD2	CASSFGSGTETQYF	TGTGCCAGCAGCTTTGGTAGCGGGACAGAGACCCAGTACTTC
.	TRBV10-1	TRBJ1-5	.	CASRFTGRGNQPQHF	TGCGCCAGCAGATTTACAGGTAGGGGCAATCAGCCCCAGCATTTT
once	TRBV5-1	TRBJ1-2	TRBD1	CASSLGGGQGSNYGYTF	TGCGCCAGCAGCTTAGGGGGTGGACAGGGATCCAACTATGGCTACACCTTC
.	TRBV19	TRBJ2-3	TRBD2	CASSSLAGGTDTQYF	TGTGCCAGTAGCTCTCTAGCGGGCGGCACAGATACGCAGTATTTT
.	TRBV10-3	TRBJ2-3	.	CAISPFSNPTSTDTQYF	TGTGCCATCAGTCCTTTTTCGAACCCCACTAGCACAGATACGCAGTATTTT
once	TRBV6-5	TRBJ2-1	TRBD2	CASGPGGGEQFF	TGTGCCAGCGGTCCGGGCGGGGGTGAGCAGTTCTTC
.	TRBV24-1	TRBJ1-1	.	CATSASWVGANTEAFF	TGTGCCACCAGTGCGTCGTGGGTGGGGGCGAACACTGAAGCTTTCTTT
once	TRBV2	TRBJ1-5	.	CASRGQGHSNQPQHF	TGTGCCAGCAGGGGCCAGGGCCATAGCAATCAGCCCCAGCATTTT
.	TRBV7-8	TRBJ2-7	TRBD2	CASSLAASGSYEQYF	TGTGCCAGCAGCTTAGCGGCTAGCGGTTCCTACGAGCAGTACTTC